The entry below gives a single T cell receptor beta chain sequence along with its context. Its antigen remains unidentified. Germline and junction disagree at one end, which may indicate a read error. This entry is derived from a study of molecular identifiers for immune sequencing clone quantification. Notes on the study in general: Spiked Jurkat TCR RNA equivalent to one cell reportedly surfaced among about 1 million naive cells.

This CDR3 has 16 amino acids. MiXCR was run by TCRdb on the PCR reads, yielding one entry per CDR3 protein. Among approximately 9,800 distinct CDR3 sequences listed, about a sixth were seen once. The chain uses TRBV5-3 and TRBJ2-3; D is possibly TRBD1 (6 bases). TRBV5-3 is an open reading frame, and its role is uncertain. This TCR derives from a human donor in good health. Some libraries in this study had Jurkat cell RNA spiked in. Material for sequencing was naive CD8+ T cells from blood, with Jurkat cell RNA spiked in. Regarding subset: FACS-sorted CD8+CD4-CCR7+CD45RA+ naive T cells. The CDR3 region has the DNA TGTTCCAGCAGCTTGGGGCAGGGGTCCGGCACAGATACGCAGTATTTT. This codes for CSSSLGQGSGTDTQYF.